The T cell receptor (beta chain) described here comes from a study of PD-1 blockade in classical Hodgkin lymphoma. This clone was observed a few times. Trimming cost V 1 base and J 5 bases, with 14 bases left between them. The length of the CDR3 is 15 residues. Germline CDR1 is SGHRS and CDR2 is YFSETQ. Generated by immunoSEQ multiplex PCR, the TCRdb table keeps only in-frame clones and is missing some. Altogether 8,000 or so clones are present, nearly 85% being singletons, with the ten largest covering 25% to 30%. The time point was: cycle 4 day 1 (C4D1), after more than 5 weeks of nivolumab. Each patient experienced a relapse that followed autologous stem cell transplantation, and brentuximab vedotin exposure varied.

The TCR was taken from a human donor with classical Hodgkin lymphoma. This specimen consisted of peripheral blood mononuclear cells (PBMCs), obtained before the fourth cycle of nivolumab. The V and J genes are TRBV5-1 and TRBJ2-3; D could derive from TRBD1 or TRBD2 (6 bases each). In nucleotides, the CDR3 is TGCGCCAGCAGCTTGAGTGGGGGGCCCCAAGATACGCAGTATTTT. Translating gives CASSLSGGPQDTQYF. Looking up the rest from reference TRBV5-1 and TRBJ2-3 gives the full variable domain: KAGVTQTPRYLIKTRGQQVTLSCSPISGHRSVSWYQQTPGQGLQFLFEYFSETQRNKGNFPGRFSGRQFSNSRSEMNVSTLELGDSALYLCASSLSGGPQDTQYFGPGTRLTVL.